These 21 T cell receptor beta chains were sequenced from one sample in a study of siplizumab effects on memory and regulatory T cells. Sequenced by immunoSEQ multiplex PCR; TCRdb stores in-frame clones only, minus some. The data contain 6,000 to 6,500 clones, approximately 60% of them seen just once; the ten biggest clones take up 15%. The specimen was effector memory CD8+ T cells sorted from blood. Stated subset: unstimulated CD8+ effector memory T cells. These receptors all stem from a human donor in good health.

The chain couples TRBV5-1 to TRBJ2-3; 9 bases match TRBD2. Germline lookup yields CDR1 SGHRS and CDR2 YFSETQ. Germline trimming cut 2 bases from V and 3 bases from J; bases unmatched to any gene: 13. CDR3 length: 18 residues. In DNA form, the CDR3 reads TGCGCCAGCAGCTTCCGGGCCTGGGGCGGGGGGGCGACAGATACGCAGTATTTT. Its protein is CASSFRAWGGGATDTQYF.

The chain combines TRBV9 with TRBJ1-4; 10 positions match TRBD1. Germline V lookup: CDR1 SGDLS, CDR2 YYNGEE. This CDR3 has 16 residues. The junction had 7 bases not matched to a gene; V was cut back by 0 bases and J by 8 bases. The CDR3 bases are TGTGCCAGCAGCGTAGGGGGGACAGGGGTCGAGGAAAAACTGTTTTTT. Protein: CASSVGGTGVEEKLFF.

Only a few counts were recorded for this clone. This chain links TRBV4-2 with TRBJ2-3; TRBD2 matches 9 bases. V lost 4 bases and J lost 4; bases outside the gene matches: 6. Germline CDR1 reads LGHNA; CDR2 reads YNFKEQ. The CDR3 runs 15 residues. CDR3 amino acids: CASSPSSGGSDTQYF. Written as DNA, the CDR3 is TGTGCCAGCAGCCCCTCCAGCGGGGGGTCAGATACGCAGTATTTT.

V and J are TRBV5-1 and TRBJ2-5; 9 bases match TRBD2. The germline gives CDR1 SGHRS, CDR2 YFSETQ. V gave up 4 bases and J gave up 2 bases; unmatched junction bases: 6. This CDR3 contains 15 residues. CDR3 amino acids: CASSETAGGQETQYF. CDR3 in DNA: TGCGCCAGCAGCGAGACAGCGGGGGGTCAAGAGACCCAGTACTTC. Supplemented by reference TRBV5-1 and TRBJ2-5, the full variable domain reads KAGVTQTPRYLIKTRGQQVTLSCSPISGHRSVSWYQQTPGQGLQFLFEYFSETQRNKGNFPGRFSGRQFSNSRSEMNVSTLELGDSALYLCASSETAGGQETQYFGPGTRLLVL.

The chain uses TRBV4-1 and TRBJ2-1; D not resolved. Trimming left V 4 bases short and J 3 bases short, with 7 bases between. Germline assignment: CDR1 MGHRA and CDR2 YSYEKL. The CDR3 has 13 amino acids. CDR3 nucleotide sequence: TGCGCCAGCAGCCTATCGGACTACAATGAGCAGTTCTTC. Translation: CASSLSDYNEQFF.

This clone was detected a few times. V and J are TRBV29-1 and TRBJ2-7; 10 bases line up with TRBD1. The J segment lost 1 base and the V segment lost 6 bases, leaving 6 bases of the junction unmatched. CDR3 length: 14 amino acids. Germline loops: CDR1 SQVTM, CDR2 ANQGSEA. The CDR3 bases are TGCAGCGTCTCCGGGACAGGGGCTTCCTACGAGCAGTACTTC. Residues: CSVSGTGASYEQYF.

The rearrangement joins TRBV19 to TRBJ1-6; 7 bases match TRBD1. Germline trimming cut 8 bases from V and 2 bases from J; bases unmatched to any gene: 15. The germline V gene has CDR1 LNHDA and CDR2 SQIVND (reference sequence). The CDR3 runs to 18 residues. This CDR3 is CASQAQGWKGPYNSPLHF. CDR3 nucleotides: TGTGCCAGTCAAGCACAGGGGTGGAAAGGCCCCTATAATTCACCCCTCCACTTT. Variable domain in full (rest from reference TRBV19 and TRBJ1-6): DGGITQSPKYLFRKEGQNVTLSCEQNLNHDAMYWYRQDPGQGLRLIYYSQIVNDFQKGDIAEGYSVSREKKESFPLTVTSAQKNPTAFYLCASQAQGWKGPYNSPLHFGNGTRLTVT.

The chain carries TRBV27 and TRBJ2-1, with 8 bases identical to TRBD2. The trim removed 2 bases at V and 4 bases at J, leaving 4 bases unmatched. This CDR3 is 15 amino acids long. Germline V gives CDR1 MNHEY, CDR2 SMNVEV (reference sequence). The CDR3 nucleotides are TGTGCCAGCAGTTTAATTAGCGGGGCTTACAATGAGCAGTTCTTC. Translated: CASSLISGAYNEQFF.

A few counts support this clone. The CDR3 DNA sequence: TGTGCCAGCATGAGCGGGGGGCGGTTTGGGACCCAGTACTTC. This codes for CASMSGGRFGTQYF. The chain employs TRBV6-1 and TRBJ2-5, with 9 positions matching TRBD2. The CDR3 is 14 amino acids. CDR1 and CDR2 (germline): MNHNS, SASEGT. With V trimmed by 7 bases and J by 7 bases, 10 bases remained unmatched.

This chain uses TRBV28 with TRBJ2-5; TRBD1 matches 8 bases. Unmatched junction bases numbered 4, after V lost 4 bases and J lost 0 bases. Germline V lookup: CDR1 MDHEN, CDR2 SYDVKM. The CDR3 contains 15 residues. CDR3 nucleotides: TGTGCCAGCAGTTATCCGACAGGGGACCAAGAGACCCAGTACTTC. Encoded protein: CASSYPTGDQETQYF.

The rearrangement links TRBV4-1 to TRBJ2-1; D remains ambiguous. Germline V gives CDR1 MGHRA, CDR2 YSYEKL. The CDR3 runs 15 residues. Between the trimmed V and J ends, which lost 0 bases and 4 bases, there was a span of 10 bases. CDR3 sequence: CASSQDFDRYNEQFF. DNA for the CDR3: TGCGCCAGCAGCCAAGATTTTGACCGTTACAATGAGCAGTTCTTC.

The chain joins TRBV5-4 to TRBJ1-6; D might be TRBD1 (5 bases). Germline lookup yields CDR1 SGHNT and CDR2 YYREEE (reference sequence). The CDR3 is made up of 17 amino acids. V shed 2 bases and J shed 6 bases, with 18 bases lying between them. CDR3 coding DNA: TGTGCCAGCAGCTTTGGGGGAGGTGGAGTGATTAATTCACCCCTCCACTTT. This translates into CASSFGGGGVINSPLHF. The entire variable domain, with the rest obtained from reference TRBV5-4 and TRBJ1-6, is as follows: ETGVTQSPTHLIKTRGQQVTLRCSSQSGHNTVSWYQQALGQGPQFIFQYYREEENGRGNFPPRFSGLQFPNYSSELNVNALELDDSALYLCASSFGGGGVINSPLHFGNGTRLTVT.

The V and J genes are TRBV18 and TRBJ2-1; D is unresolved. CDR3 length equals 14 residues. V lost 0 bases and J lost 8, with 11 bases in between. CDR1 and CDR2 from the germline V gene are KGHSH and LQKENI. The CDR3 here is CASSPPVVLDEQFF. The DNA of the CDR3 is TGTGCCAGCTCACCACCAGTGGTGCTGGATGAGCAGTTCTTC.

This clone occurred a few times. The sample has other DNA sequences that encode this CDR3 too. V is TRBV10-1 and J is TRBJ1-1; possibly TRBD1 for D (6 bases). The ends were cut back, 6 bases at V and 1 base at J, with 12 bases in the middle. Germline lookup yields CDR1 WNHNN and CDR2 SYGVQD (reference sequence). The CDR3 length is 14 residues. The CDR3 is CASSRDMTNTEAFF. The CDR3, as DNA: TGCGCCAGCAGCCGGGACATGACGAACACTGAAGCTTTCTTT.

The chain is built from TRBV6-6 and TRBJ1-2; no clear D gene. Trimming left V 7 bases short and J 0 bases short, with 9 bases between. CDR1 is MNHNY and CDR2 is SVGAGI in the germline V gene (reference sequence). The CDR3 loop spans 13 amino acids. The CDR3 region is CASTANPNYGYTF. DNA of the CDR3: TGTGCCAGCACCGCGAACCCTAACTATGGCTACACCTTC.

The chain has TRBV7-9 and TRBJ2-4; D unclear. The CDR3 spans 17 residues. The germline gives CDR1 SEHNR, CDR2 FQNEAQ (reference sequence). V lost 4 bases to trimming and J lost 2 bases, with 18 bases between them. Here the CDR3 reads CASSSGRASRTKNIQYF. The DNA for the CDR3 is TGTGCCAGCAGCTCCGGACGGGCTAGTAGGACCAAAAACATTCAGTACTTC.

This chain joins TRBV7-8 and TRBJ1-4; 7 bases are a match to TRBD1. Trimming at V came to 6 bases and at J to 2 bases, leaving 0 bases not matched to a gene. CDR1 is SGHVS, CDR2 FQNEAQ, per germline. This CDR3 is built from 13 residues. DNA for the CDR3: TGTGCCAGCAGGACAGGGACTAATGAAAAACTGTTTTTT. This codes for CASRTGTNEKLFF. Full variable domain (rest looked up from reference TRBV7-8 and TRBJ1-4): GAGVSQSPRYKVAKRGQDVALRCDPISGHVSLFWYQQALGQGPEFLTYFQNEAQLDKSGLPSDRFFAERPEGSVSTLKIQRTQQEDSAVYLCASRTGTNEKLFFGSGTQLSVL.

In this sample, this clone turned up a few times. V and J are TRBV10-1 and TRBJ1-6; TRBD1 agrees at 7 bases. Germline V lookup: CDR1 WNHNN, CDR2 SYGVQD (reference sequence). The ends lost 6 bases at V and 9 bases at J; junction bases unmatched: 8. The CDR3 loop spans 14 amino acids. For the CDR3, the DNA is TGCGCCAGCAGCGGAACAGGGGTCTCTTCACCCCTCCACTTT. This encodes CASSGTGVSSPLHF.

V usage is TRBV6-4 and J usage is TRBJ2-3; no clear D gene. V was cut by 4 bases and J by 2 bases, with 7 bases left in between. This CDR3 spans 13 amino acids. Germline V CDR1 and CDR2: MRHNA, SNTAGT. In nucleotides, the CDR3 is TGTGCCAGCAGTGCTAGTATCACAGATACGCAGTATTTT. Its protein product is CASSASITDTQYF.

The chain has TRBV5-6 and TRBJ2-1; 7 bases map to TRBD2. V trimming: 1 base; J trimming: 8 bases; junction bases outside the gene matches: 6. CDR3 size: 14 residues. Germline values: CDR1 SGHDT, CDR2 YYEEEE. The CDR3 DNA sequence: TGTGCCAGCAGCTTGTGGGGGGGTGCCGATGAGCAGTTCTTC. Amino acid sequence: CASSLWGGADEQFF.

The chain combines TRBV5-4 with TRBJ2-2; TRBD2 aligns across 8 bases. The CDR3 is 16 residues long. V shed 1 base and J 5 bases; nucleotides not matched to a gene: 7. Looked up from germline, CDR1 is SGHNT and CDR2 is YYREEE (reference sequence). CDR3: CASSLYGGVRTGELFF. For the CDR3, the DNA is TGTGCCAGCAGCTTGTACGGGGGGGTCCGAACCGGGGAGCTGTTTTTT.